Reported below is one TCR beta chain. Its antigen is currently unknown. Some clones are missing from TCRdb's copy, which holds only in-frame ones; the method was immunoSEQ multiplex PCR. In the table there are about 19,000 clones, around four fifths of which are singletons. This sample was included in a study of PD-L1 blockade in urothelial cancer. Study-level background: The authors examined blood 3 weeks (second dose) and 6 weeks after treatment start. Overall study results and limits: Durable benefit accompanied greater 3-week expansion of tumor-associated blood clones.

The J segment lost 0 bases and the V segment lost 2 bases, leaving 3 bases of the junction unmatched. The germline V gene encodes CDR1 ENHRY and CDR2 SYGVKD. CDR3 size: 15 residues. Sample time point: peripheral blood 6 weeks after treatment start. V is TRBV10-3 and J is TRBJ2-7, with 8 nucleotides matching TRBD1. This clonotype originated in a man in his forties or fifties with urothelial cancer. Sequenced material: PBMCs, taken around atezolizumab (anti-PD-L1) treatment. The CDR3 loop is CAISEPGQGSYEQYF. CDR3 DNA: TGTGCCATCAGTGAGCCCGGACAGGGCTCCTACGAGCAGTACTTC.